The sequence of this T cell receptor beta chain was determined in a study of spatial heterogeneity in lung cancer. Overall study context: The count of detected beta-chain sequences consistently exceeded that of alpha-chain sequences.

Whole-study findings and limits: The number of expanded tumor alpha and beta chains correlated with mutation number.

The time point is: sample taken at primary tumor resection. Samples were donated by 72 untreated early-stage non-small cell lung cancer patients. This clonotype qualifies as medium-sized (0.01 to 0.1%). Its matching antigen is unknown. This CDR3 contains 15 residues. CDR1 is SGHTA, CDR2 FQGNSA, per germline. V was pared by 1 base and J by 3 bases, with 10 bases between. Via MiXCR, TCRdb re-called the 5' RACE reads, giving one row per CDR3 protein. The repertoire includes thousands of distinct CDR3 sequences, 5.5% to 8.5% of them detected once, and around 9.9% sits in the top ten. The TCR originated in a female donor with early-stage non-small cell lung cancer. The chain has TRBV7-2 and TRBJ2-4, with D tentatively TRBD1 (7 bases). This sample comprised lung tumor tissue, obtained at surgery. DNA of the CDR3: TGTGCCAGCAGCTTAGGGCAGGGGGGCAAAAACATTCAGTACTTC. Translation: CASSLGQGGKNIQYF.